This T cell receptor beta chain was recorded in a study of lymphopenia after photon versus proton radiotherapy. Study outcomes and limitations: Authors raise, but do not show, better survival with proton therapy. Under photons, naive T cells and diversity fell while effector/memory populations rose.

As for this clone: Its antigen is still unknown.

Germline V lookup: CDR1 MNHEY, CDR2 SMNVEV (reference sequence). The CDR3 loop spans 13 amino acids. Trimming took 11 bases from V and 7 from J, leaving 20 bases between them. Method: immunoSEQ multiplex PCR; TCRdb's copy keeps in-frame clones and lacks some. The sample lists approximately 15,000 clones; about 79% were seen once. This sequence joins TRBV27 and TRBJ1-1; D gene unclear. This TCR was recovered from a man between 50 and 59 years old with gastric cancer. This material consisted of peripheral blood, taken from a patient treated with photon-based radiotherapy. The CDR3 sequence is CACPTWPEIEAFF. CDR3 DNA sequence: TGTGCCTGCCCCACCTGGCCCGAAATTGAAGCTTTCTTT.